The text below deals with one T cell receptor beta chain. This sample is drawn from a study of PD-L1 blockade in urothelial cancer. Overall study context: Patients had received 0 to 3 prior chemotherapy regimens. Median blood clonality was about 0.086, with 75,000 to 100,000 unique TCRs. At 3 weeks after treatment start (second dose) and again at 6 weeks, blood was analyzed.

The CDR3 is made up of 15 amino acids. The V gene end was trimmed by 0 bases and the J gene end by 7 bases; junction bases not matched to a gene: 2. The germline V gene encodes CDR1 SGHRS and CDR2 YFSETQ. Method: immunoSEQ multiplex PCR; TCRdb's copy keeps in-frame clones and lacks some. Here the sample spans around 47,000 clones, 82% being singletons. Time point denoted: peripheral blood 6 weeks after treatment start. It was locally advanced or metastatic urothelial carcinoma that patients had. This chain uses TRBV5-1 with TRBJ1-6, with TRBD1 matching over 9 bases. The clonotype originates from a man aged 55 to 70 with urothelial cancer. Here the sequenced sample was PBMCs, taken around atezolizumab (anti-PD-L1) treatment. The CDR3 sequence: CASSLGQGGNSPLHF. The CDR3 DNA reads as TGCGCCAGCAGCTTGGGACAGGGGGGGAATTCACCCCTCCACTTT.